The 17 T cell receptor beta chains below all came from one sample that was sequenced in a study of beta chain features in type 1 diabetes. Every isolated RNA sample was fully reverse transcribed, so sequencing captured expressed TCRB transcripts. Sequenced by immunoSEQ multiplex PCR; TCRdb stores in-frame clones only, minus some. The table includes hundreds of thousands of clones, 15% to 18% detected once. Sequencing used naive CD4+ T cells from blood. The receptor source for this set is a man between 18 and 29 years old in good health.

This clone occurred a few times. The rearrangement uses TRBV7-9 and TRBJ1-1, with D possibly TRBD1 on 5 matching bases. Deletions cut 3 bases from V and 1 base from J, with 9 bases between. Germline CDR1 SEHNR, CDR2 FQNEAQ (reference sequence). The CDR3 runs to 14 residues. The CDR3 sequence is CASSLGHTNTEAFF. The CDR3 region has the DNA TGTGCCAGCAGCTTGGGGCATACGAACACTGAAGCTTTCTTT.

This chain links TRBV4-2 with TRBJ2-1, with TRBD2 matching over 11 bases. V dropped 3 bases and J dropped 6; count of bases not matched to a gene: 10. CDR1 LGHNA and CDR2 YNFKEQ come from the germline V gene. The CDR3 consists of 17 residues. The CDR3 sequence: CASSQDPSGRRANEQFF. Written as DNA, the CDR3 is TGTGCCAGCAGCCAGGACCCTAGCGGGAGGAGGGCCAATGAGCAGTTCTTC.

This clone has a handful of counts. The rearrangement uses TRBV11-2 and TRBJ1-2; 9 positions match TRBD1. The CDR3 covers 14 residues. The V segment lost 2 bases and the J segment 2 bases; nucleotides outside the gene matches: 0. The V gene's germline CDR1 is SGHAT and CDR2 FQNNGV. CDR3 in amino acids: CASSLTGGNYGYTF. Here the CDR3 DNA reads TGTGCCAGCAGCTTAACAGGGGGCAACTATGGCTACACCTTC.

CDR3 in amino acids: CASRPLGGRETQYF. The CDR3 nucleotides are TGTGCCAGTAGACCCCTGGGGGGCCGGGAGACCCAGTACTTC. The chain couples TRBV19 to TRBJ2-5, with D perhaps given as TRBD1 or TRBD2 (6 bases each). This CDR3 has 14 amino acids. Trimming removed 6 bases at V and 5 bases at J, with 16 bases between. CDR1 and CDR2 from the germline V gene are LNHDA and SQIVND (reference sequence).

CDR3 bases: TGTGCCAGCAGTAAGCCGAACAGGGTTTCCTACGAGCAGTACTTC. This gives the protein CASSKPNRVSYEQYF. The V call is TRBV6-6, the J call TRBJ2-7, with a possible D match to TRBD1 (6 bases). The CDR3 length is 15 residues. V was clipped by 5 bases and J by 1 base, with 15 bases between them. CDR1 MNHNY and CDR2 SVGAGI come from the germline V gene (reference sequence).

The rearrangement links TRBV30 to TRBJ2-1, with D possibly TRBD2 on 6 matching bases. The germline gives CDR1 GTSNPN, CDR2 SVGIG (reference sequence). Trimming removed 2 bases from V and 0 bases from J, with 17 bases in between. This CDR3 has 17 residues. CDR3 sequence reads: CAWSHRVGRSSYNEQFF. Here the CDR3 DNA reads TGTGCCTGGAGTCATCGGGTAGGGAGGAGCTCCTACAATGAGCAGTTCTTC.

This clone was seen only a few times. V is TRBV13 and J is TRBJ2-7; 10 bases line up with TRBD1. The V gene end was trimmed by 5 bases and the J gene end by 4 bases; junction bases not matched to a gene: 14. The CDR3 covers 17 residues. CDR1 is PRHDT and CDR2 is FYEKMQ in the germline V gene (reference sequence). The CDR3 is CASSGRTGGRSSYEQYF. In DNA, the CDR3 is TGTGCCAGCAGCGGGCGGACAGGGGGAAGATCTTCTTACGAGCAGTACTTC.

The chain recombines TRBV7-2 with TRBJ2-1; TRBD2 matches 7 bases. CDR1 is SGHTA, CDR2 FQGNSA, per germline. The J segment lost 0 bases and the V segment lost 5 bases, leaving 4 bases of the junction unmatched. The CDR3 is made up of 15 amino acids. This CDR3 is CASSQWGGSYNEQFF. For the CDR3, the DNA is TGTGCCAGCAGCCAATGGGGGGGCTCCTACAATGAGCAGTTCTTC.

As regards this clone: The sample has other DNA sequences that encode this CDR3 too. The chain carries TRBV30 and TRBJ1-5; D remains ambiguous. V gave up 3 bases and J gave up 0 bases, with 6 bases separating them. This CDR3 is built from 13 residues. Germline V gives CDR1 GTSNPN, CDR2 SVGIG (reference sequence). Written as DNA, the CDR3 is TGTGCCTGGAGGGGATATAGCAATCAGCCCCAGCATTTT. Protein sequence: CAWRGYSNQPQHF.

The rearrangement links TRBV7-9 to TRBJ2-4; D is possibly TRBD2 (5 bases). The CDR3 is made up of 13 amino acids. The V gene lost 5 bases and the J gene lost 6 bases, with 11 bases spanning the gap. Germline V lookup: CDR1 SEHNR, CDR2 FQNEAQ (reference sequence). The CDR3 here is CASSRGGLNIQYF. The CDR3 coding sequence is TGTGCCAGCAGCCGCGGAGGCCTAAACATTCAGTACTTC. Full variable domain (outside the CDR3, taken from reference TRBV7-9 and TRBJ2-4): DTGVSQNPRHKITKRGQNVTFRCDPISEHNRLYWYRQTLGQGPEFLTYFQNEAQLEKSRLLSDRFSAERPKGSFSTLEIQRTEQGDSAMYLCASSRGGLNIQYFGAGTRLSVL.

The chain recombines TRBV4-3 with TRBJ2-2; D unclear. V was clipped by 0 bases and J by 1 base, with 12 bases between them. Germline V CDR1 and CDR2: LGHNA, YSLEER. The CDR3 is 17 amino acids. The CDR3 here is CASSQDPGRRNTGELFF. Here the CDR3 DNA reads TGCGCCAGCAGCCAAGATCCCGGCAGACGGAACACCGGGGAGCTGTTTTTT.

The gene calls are TRBV7-9 and TRBJ1-1; no reliable D call. Germline V lookup: CDR1 SEHNR, CDR2 FQNEAQ (reference sequence). V lost 2 bases and J 3 bases, leaving 13 bases between the germline ends. This CDR3 comprises 15 residues. For the CDR3, the DNA is TGTGCCAGCAGCTTACACGACGACGCACACACTGAAGCTTTCTTT. It encodes CASSLHDDAHTEAFF.

The chain has TRBV27 and TRBJ1-1; 10 bases map to TRBD1. Trimming removed 5 bases from V and 0 bases from J; junction bases left unmatched: 6. This CDR3 is 16 amino acids long. CDR1 and CDR2 (germline): MNHEY, SMNVEV (reference sequence). CDR3 DNA: TGTGCCAGCAGTCCATGGGGGACAGGGGTGAACACTGAAGCTTTCTTT. Residues: CASSPWGTGVNTEAFF.

This clone was seen more than once but under ten times. Other nucleotide sequences from this sample produce the same CDR3. The V and J genes are TRBV9 and TRBJ2-1; possible D gene TRBD2, 5 bases. V was cut by 4 bases and J by 3 bases, with 8 bases left in between. Per germline, CDR1 SGDLS and CDR2 YYNGEE. The CDR3 spans 13 residues. The CDR3 sequence: CASSPRDYNEQFF. Here the CDR3 DNA reads TGTGCCAGCAGCCCCCGGGACTACAATGAGCAGTTCTTC.

V usage is TRBV7-9 and J usage is TRBJ2-7, with a tentative D call TRBD1 (6 bases). Per the germline V gene, CDR1 is SEHNR and CDR2 is FQNEAQ (reference sequence). The V and J ends lost 7 bases and 0 bases respectively, with 13 bases between them. The CDR3 has 14 residues. As DNA, the CDR3 is TGTGCCAGCAACCGGGACATCGCCTCCTACGAGCAGTACTTC. Protein product: CASNRDIASYEQYF.

The rearrangement joins TRBV7-6 to TRBJ2-5, with 13 bases lining up with TRBD2. Germline V CDR1 and CDR2: SGHVS, FNYEAQ. There are 17 residues in the CDR3. With V trimmed by 5 bases and J by 5 bases, 11 bases remained unmatched. CDR3 region: CASSKPVGLAGRETQYF. The CDR3 bases are TGTGCCAGCAGCAAACCTGTGGGACTAGCGGGACGGGAGACCCAGTACTTC.

The chain joins TRBV30 to TRBJ1-3; D not resolved. V lost 2 bases and J lost 2, with 10 bases in between. The CDR3 is made up of 14 amino acids. Germline V gives CDR1 GTSNPN, CDR2 SVGIG (reference sequence). CDR3 coding DNA: TGTGCCTGGAGTTCACTGTCACCTGGAAACACCATATATTTT. Translated, it gives CAWSSLSPGNTIYF.